The T cell receptor (beta chain) described here comes from a study of T cells expressing NK-cell markers (dated by TCRdb to between 2020 and 2021). For the wider study: In sorted CD3+CD56+NKG2C+, CD3+CD56+NKG2C- and CD3+CD56-NKG2C+ T-cell subsets from eight or nine donors, TCR beta-chain repertoires were profiled. Seven of the eight sequenced donors were HCMV-seropositive and one was HCMV-seronegative. Libraries were sequenced as 2 x 150 bp reads on Illumina HiSeq 2000/2500, MiSeq or NextSeq. The eight sequenced donors were randomly selected healthy volunteers, three men and five women.

CDR1 and CDR2 are drawn from the germline V gene: MNHEY, SVGAGI. The CDR3 runs 15 amino acids, cysteine and phenylalanine included. No DNA sequence is on record. The instrument was an Illumina HiSeq 2000. TCR beta cDNA libraries were made by 5'RACE template switching that added a universal primer site and unique molecular identifiers. Priming for cDNA synthesis came from the TCR beta constant segment, and two successive PCR amplification steps followed. As for how the authors treated the data: Reads were demultiplexed and grouped by UMI with MIGEC, and clonotypes were assembled and quantified with MiTCR. To exclude erroneous sequences, only TCR cDNA sequences supported by at least two reads were retained. Downstream repertoire analysis used the tcR package, and clonotypes were matched across fractions by CDR3 nucleotide sequence plus V segment. Antigen specificity was annotated against VDJdb with VDJmatch, allowing one amino acid substitution in CDR3. After reprocessing by TCRdb, each CDR3 protein sequence is one entry, and no DNA is given. TCRdb assigned the V and J calls; the authors' analysis was not used. The data table for this sample lists some 600,000 distinct CDR3 sequences. About 3.6% of the sample goes to the ten largest clones.

As regards this clonotype: No cognate antigen has been identified for it.

What the authors observed across the whole study: In 5 to 7 donors, the dominant CD3+CD56+NKG2C+ clonotypes were found to rank among the top 10 CD8+ clonotypes and to make up roughly 1.0-7.5% of CD8+ T cells. Whether the expanded NKG2C-expressing T cell clones were specific for HCMV antigens was left unclear. Those dominant clonotypes were again the most abundant among CD3+CD56-NKG2C+ cells in a few donors, at roughly 28.3-65%.

HCMV serostatus was determined by detecting HCMV-specific IgG in serum with a commercial ELISA kit. Peripheral blood mononuclear cells were isolated from blood by Ficoll density gradient centrifugation. The V and J genes are TRBV6-5 and TRBJ2-4; TCRdb indicates TRBD2, and absent DNA this call remains unverified. Source material: blood T cells: a sorted CD56 or NKG2C T cell subset, CD4+ or CD8+ T cells, or bulk PBMC T cells (not recorded which). This TCR was sampled from a man aged 18 to 29 in good health. Donor details come from another sample of the same person, matched by shared clones. The CDR3 protein: CASSYDLGGGNIQYF.